Following are 11 T cell receptor beta chains from one sample sequenced in a study of blood T cell repertoires in COVID-19. Sequenced by immunoSEQ multiplex PCR; TCRdb stores in-frame clones only, minus some. The data contain around 250,000 clones, approximately 80% of them seen just once; the ten biggest clones take up approximately 15%. The sequenced sample was PBMCs or T cells enriched from blood (not recorded which). All receptors derive from a man between 40 and 49 years old who had recovered from COVID-19.

CDR3 DNA: TGTGCCAGCACCCCGGGGCGACAGGAAGATGGCTACACCTTC. Its translation is CASTPGRQEDGYTF. V is TRBV28 and J is TRBJ1-2; maybe TRBD1 (6 bases). Germline V gene data show CDR1 as MDHEN and CDR2 as SYDVKM. The CDR3 totals 14 residues. V was cut by 7 bases and J by 6 bases, with 18 bases left in between.

The chain carries TRBV5-4 and TRBJ2-1; TRBD2 aligns across 9 bases. J was trimmed by 8 bases and V by 10 bases; bases with no gene match: 10. Germline V lookup: CDR1 SGHNT, CDR2 YYREEE (reference sequence). The CDR3 length is 13 residues. The CDR3 coding sequence is TGTGCCGCCTCGCGGGGGGGGAGGGATGAGCAGTTCTTC. Amino acids: CAASRGGRDEQFF.

This clone has a handful of counts. V gene TRBV2 combines with J gene TRBJ2-1, with D possibly matching TRBD2 (6 bases). The CDR3 covers 15 residues. Germline loops: CDR1 SNHLY, CDR2 FYNNEI. V dropped 5 bases and J dropped 4 bases, with 15 bases sitting between them. CDR3 bases: TGTGCCAGCAGTACCTACGGGGGAGCGTACAATGAGCAGTTCTTC. Its protein product is CASSTYGGAYNEQFF. The full variable domain, in which reference TRBV2 and TRBJ2-1 provide the parts outside the CDR3, is EPEVTQTPSHQVTQMGQEVILRCVPISNHLYFYWYRQILGQKVEFLVSFYNNEISEKSEIFDDQFSVERPDGSNFTLKIRSTKLEDSAMYFCASSTYGGAYNEQFFGPGTRLTVL.

The chain recombines TRBV19 with TRBJ1-1; 8 bases fit TRBD1. The trim removed 10 bases at V and 0 bases at J, leaving 13 bases unmatched. Germline-derived CDR1 and CDR2 are LNHDA and SQIVND (reference sequence). The CDR3 spans 16 residues. For the CDR3, the DNA is TGTGCCACGCAATCTTTAGGACAGGGAATGAACACTGAAGCTTTCTTT. Amino acids: CATQSLGQGMNTEAFF.

CDR3 DNA: TGCGCCAGCGGGACAGGGACCTCCTACGAGCAGTACTTC. Protein sequence: CASGTGTSYEQYF. The rearrangement uses TRBV10-1 and TRBJ2-7; 9 bases are a match to TRBD1. Germline CDR1 and CDR2: WNHNN and SYGVQD (reference sequence). V shed 8 bases, J shed 0 bases, and the junction held 2 bases outside the gene matches. This CDR3 is 13 amino acids long.

CDR3 sequence reads: CASSPGAPETQYF. DNA for the CDR3: TGTGCCAGCTCACCGGGGGCTCCAGAGACCCAGTACTTC. The gene calls are TRBV18 and TRBJ2-5, with D maybe TRBD1 (6 bases). Looked up from germline, CDR1 is KGHSH and CDR2 is LQKENI. The V end lost 3 bases, the J end lost 4 bases, and 9 bases lay between the germline ends. The CDR3 is 13 amino acids.

The chain has TRBV18 and TRBJ2-3; weak D call: TRBD1 (5 bases). Deletions cut 2 bases from V and 2 bases from J, with 17 bases between. Germline CDR1 reads KGHSH; CDR2 reads LQKENI. This CDR3 contains 17 residues. CDR3 in amino acids: CASSPAPKGVHTDTQYF. For the CDR3, the DNA is TGTGCCAGCTCACCAGCCCCGAAAGGGGTCCACACAGATACGCAGTATTTT.

This sequence joins TRBV9 and TRBJ1-5; D unresolved. The CDR3 extends over 15 amino acids. CDR1 and CDR2 from the germline V gene are SGDLS and YYNGEE. Between the trimmed V and J ends, which lost 3 bases and 0 bases, there was a span of 10 bases. CDR3: CASSAGGSSNQPQHF. CDR3 sequence (DNA): TGTGCCAGCAGCGCGGGAGGGTCTAGCAATCAGCCCCAGCATTTT.

V gene TRBV21-1 combines with J gene TRBJ2-1; the table assigns TRBD1, which was not confirmed against the DNA. TRBV21-1 is marked as a pseudogene. The CDR3 sequence is 17 residues long. The CDR3 DNA sequence: TGTGCCAGCAGCAAAGAGCTGGGGCCCCCTCTCGACAATGAGCAGTTCTTC. Amino acids: CASSKELGPPLDNEQFF.

The chain combines TRBV5-4 with TRBJ2-5, with 10 bases identical to TRBD1. Germline CDR1 is SGHNT and CDR2 is YYREEE (reference sequence). The length of the CDR3 is 15 residues. V shed 0 bases, J shed 5 bases, and the junction held 4 bases outside the gene matches. The CDR3 sequence is CASSLGGQGKETQYF. The CDR3 region has the DNA TGTGCCAGCAGCTTGGGGGGACAGGGGAAGGAGACCCAGTACTTC.

In this sample, this clone turned up once. The chain is built from TRBV2 and TRBJ1-2, with no clear D. The V and J ends lost 10 bases and 1 base respectively, with 13 bases between them. This CDR3 contains 13 residues. Per germline, CDR1 SNHLY and CDR2 FYNNEI. The CDR3 DNA sequence: TGTGCCATCCTCTCGGGAGATAACTATGGCTACACCTTC. It yields the protein CAILSGDNYGYTF.